A few counts support the clone carrying this T cell receptor (beta chain). Its target is unknown. This sample was included in a study of OX40 agonist ivuxolimab in advanced cancers. As for the study in general: Under the entry rules, prior anti-PD-1, anti-PD-L1 or anti-CTLA-4 therapy was allowed, and roughly 41% had some.

Study-wide results and caveats: At 0.1 to 3.0 mg/kg, CD4+ and CD8+ blood T cells expanded clonally by week 6. CD8+ T cells showed, on average, more clonal expansion than CD4+ cells.

Generated by immunoSEQ multiplex PCR, the TCRdb table keeps only in-frame clones and is missing some. The table records about 24,000 clones, 84% of them present only once. There are 13 residues in the CDR3. Germline loops: CDR1 SEHNR, CDR2 FQNEAQ (reference sequence). The V gene lost 8 bases and the J gene lost 7 bases, with 14 bases spanning the gap. The receptor was derived from an adult with an advanced solid tumor such as melanoma, head and neck, liver or kidney cancer. The chain couples TRBV7-9 to TRBJ2-2; D not resolved. The sample in question was CD4+ or CD8+ T cells sorted from blood, obtained in a trial of the OX40 agonist ivuxolimab. DNA of the CDR3: TGTGCCAGCGAGGCTCGGTTGGGCGGGGAGCTGTTTTTT. Its protein product is CASEARLGGELFF.